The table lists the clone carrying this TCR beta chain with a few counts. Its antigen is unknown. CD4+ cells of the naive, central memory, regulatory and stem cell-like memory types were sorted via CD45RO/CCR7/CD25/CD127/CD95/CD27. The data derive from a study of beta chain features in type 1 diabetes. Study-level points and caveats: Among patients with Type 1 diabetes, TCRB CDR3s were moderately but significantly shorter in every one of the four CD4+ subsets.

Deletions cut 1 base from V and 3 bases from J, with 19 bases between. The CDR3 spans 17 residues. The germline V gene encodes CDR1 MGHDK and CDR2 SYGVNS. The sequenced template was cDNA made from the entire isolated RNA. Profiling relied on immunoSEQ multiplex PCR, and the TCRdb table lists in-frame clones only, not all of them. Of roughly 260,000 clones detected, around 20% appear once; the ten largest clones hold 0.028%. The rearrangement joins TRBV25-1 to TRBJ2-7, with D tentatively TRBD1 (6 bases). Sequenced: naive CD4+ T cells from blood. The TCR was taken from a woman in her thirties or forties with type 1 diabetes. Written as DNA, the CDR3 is TGTGCCAGCAGTGAATGGAAGGACGGGATCAGGGGCTACGAGCAGTACTTC. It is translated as CASSEWKDGIRGYEQYF.